The 6 T cell receptor beta chains listed next were all sequenced from one sample in a study of cytomegalovirus exposure and HLA in healthy donors. It was with 60 Vbeta and 13 Jbeta primers that the PCR ran. TCRdb's copy holds only in-frame clones and misses some; the assay was immunoSEQ multiplex PCR. The table lists roughly 150,000 clones, about four fifths of them singletons, with about 5% in the top ten. Material: PBMCs. All receptors come from a man aged 25-45 years in good health and CMV-seropositive.

This clone was counted only a few times. The chain employs TRBV15 and TRBJ1-4, with 9 bases matching TRBD1. Germline V lookup: CDR1 LNHNV, CDR2 YYDKDF (reference sequence). CDR3 size: 15 residues. V lost 1 base, J lost 4 bases, and 1 base stayed unmatched. For the CDR3, the DNA is TGTGCCACCAGCAGAGGGGACAGGGTTAATGAAAAACTGTTTTTT. Translated: CATSRGDRVNEKLFF.

The chain uses TRBV6-4 and TRBJ1-1; 8 bases are shared with TRBD1. V was pared by 6 bases and J by 3 bases, with 0 bases of the junction left unmatched. The CDR3 runs 12 residues. CDR1 MRHNA and CDR2 SNTAGT come from the germline V gene. In nucleotides, the CDR3 is TGTGCCAGCAGACAGGGGGACACTGAAGCTTTCTTT. Translating it yields CASRQGDTEAFF.

The chain carries TRBV10-1 and TRBJ2-3, with TRBD1 identical over 8 bases. The CDR3 is made up of 15 amino acids. With 2 bases clipped from V and 1 base from J, the junction kept 2 bases outside the gene matches. From germline, CDR1 is WNHNN and CDR2 SYGVQD (reference sequence). The CDR3 loop reads CASSEGQGGTDTQYF. For the CDR3, the DNA is TGCGCCAGCAGTGAGGGACAGGGTGGCACAGATACGCAGTATTTT.

The chain couples TRBV2 to TRBJ1-2; D not resolved. Looked up from germline, CDR1 is SNHLY and CDR2 is FYNNEI. The V end was cut by 8 bases, the J end by 6 bases, with 16 bases between. The CDR3 totals 13 residues. The chain's CDR3 is CASVFRVLDGYTF. CDR3 in DNA: TGTGCCAGCGTATTCCGGGTTCTGGATGGCTACACCTTC.

A few counts support this clone. The chain joins TRBV6-1 to TRBJ1-1, with D maybe TRBD1 (5 bases). Germline V gene sequence: CDR1 MNHNS, CDR2 SASEGT. The CDR3 totals 14 residues. The ends were cut back, 6 bases at V and 0 bases at J, with 11 bases in the middle. The CDR3 here is CASRSTGLNTEAFF. DNA for the CDR3: TGTGCCAGCAGATCAACAGGACTGAACACTGAAGCTTTCTTT.

The V and J genes are TRBV18 and TRBJ1-1; perhaps TRBD1 as D (5 bases). V was pared by 3 bases and J by 1 base, with 9 bases between. Germline V gene lookup returns CDR1 KGHSH and CDR2 LQKENI. The CDR3 sequence is 14 residues long. CDR3 residues: CASSPGRENTEAFF. In DNA form, the CDR3 reads TGTGCCAGCTCACCGGGGCGGGAGAACACTGAAGCTTTCTTT.